This TCR beta chain derives from a study of T cells in tumors after PD-1 blockade (dated by TCRdb to the late 2010s). A note on the overall study: Patients were excluded if they had prior checkpoint blockade, use of systemic immunosuppressants, or recent radiotherapy or other anti-cancer therapy within 4 weeks. Patients were treated with either pembrolizumab 200 mg every 3 weeks or cemiplimab 350 mg every 2 weeks. A subset of patients also received ongoing daily vismodegib 150 mg during anti-PD-1 treatment. An average of roughly 110,000 TCR templates (range 24,679-257,772) and about 38,000 unique clonotypes was obtained for peripheral blood samples. The study performed paired single-cell RNA and TCR sequencing on site-matched tumors from BCC or SCC patients before and after anti-PD-1 therapy. To compare clonotypes in blood and tumor, bulk TCR sequencing was done on 10 peripheral blood samples taken from four or five patients. RECIST version 1.1 was used to evaluate clinical response.

The time point label, as the study defines it: before anti-PD-1 therapy. Genomic DNA extracted from tumor biopsies or peripheral blood was used for bulk TCRbeta sequencing, with input ranging from about 616 ng to 6,500 ng. Every patient was a poor candidate for surgical resection and had histologically proven advanced or metastatic basal or squamous cell carcinoma. Of the 11 patients in the basal cell carcinoma cohort, several underwent bulk tumor TCR sequencing. The CDR3 contains 17 residues, cysteine and phenylalanine counted. Only the CDR3 DNA stays, 51 bases, in frame from base 1. According to the germline V gene, CDR1 reads SGHRS and CDR2 reads YFSETQ. After removal of 2 bases from V and 0 bases from J, the junction retains 8 bases not matched to a gene. General findings and caveats noted by the study authors: The source of novel T cell clones was not identified, and lymphoid organs or rare unexpanded clones within the tumor or the tumor periphery could be included among the possible sources. Around two fifths of tumor TCR clonotypes were detected in blood, and some novel exhausted tumor clones were observed in pre-treatment blood, which was taken as suggesting peripheral recruitment.

The immunoSEQ platform was used to carry out deep TCRbeta sequencing. As for the original processing: Only productive rearrangements were exported from the immunoSEQ Analyzer for downstream analysis. T cell phenotypes were assigned to bulk TCRbeta clonotypes by matching to single-cell RNA+TCR-seq clones sharing the same TCRbeta sequence. Clone enrichment in tumor was computed as tumor frequency divided by PBMC frequency from bulk TCR sequencing. GLIPH was used to group TCRs into specificity groups, clusters of distinct TCRs likely recognizing common antigens via shared CDR3 motifs. Here the immuneACCESS table is served through TCRdb, limited to in-frame sequences with V and J called. Missing clones are a known gap in these copies; in checked studies unresolved V genes cover under half, and the rest lacks a known reason. The V and J calls and the clone size are those of that table, but D and trimming were determined from the DNA. The sample table lists more than 40,000 clones, over 70% of them with a count of one. The ten largest clonotypes hold about 3.8% of the sample.

A note on this clone: Its antigen is unknown. Base quality data are lacking; no much larger clone is found one base away.

Specimen: PBMCs, collected before anti-PD-1 treatment. The chain uses TRBV5-1 and TRBJ2-5, and 9 junctional nucleotides match TRBD2. This TCR came from a human donor with basal cell carcinoma. The CDR3 protein sequence reads: CASSLSAGGGYQETQYF. DNA sequence: TGCGCCAGCAGCTTATCAGCGGGGGGCGGGTACCAAGAGACCCAGTACTTC.